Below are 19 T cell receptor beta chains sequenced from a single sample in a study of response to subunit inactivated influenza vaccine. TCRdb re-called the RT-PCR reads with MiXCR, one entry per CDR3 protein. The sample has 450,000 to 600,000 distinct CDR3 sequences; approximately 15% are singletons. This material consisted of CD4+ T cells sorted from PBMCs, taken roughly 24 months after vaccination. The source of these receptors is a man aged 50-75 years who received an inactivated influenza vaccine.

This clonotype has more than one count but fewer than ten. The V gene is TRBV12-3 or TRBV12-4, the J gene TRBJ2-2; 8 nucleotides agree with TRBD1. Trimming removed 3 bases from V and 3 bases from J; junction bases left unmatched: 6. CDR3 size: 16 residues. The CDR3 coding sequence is TGTGCCAGCAGTTTGGGGGACAGGCGGTACACCGGGGAGCTGTTTTTT. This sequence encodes CASSLGDRRYTGELFF.

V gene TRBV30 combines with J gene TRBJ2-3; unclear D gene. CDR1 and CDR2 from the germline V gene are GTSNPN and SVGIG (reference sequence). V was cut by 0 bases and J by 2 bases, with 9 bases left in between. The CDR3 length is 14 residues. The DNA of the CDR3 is TGTGCCTGGAGTGTACTCCCCCTCACAGATACGCAGTATTTT. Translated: CAWSVLPLTDTQYF.

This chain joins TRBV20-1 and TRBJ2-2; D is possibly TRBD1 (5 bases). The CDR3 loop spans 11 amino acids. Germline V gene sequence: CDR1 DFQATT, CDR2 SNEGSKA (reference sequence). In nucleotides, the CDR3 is TGCAGCAGGGAGAACACCGGGGAGCTGTTTTTT. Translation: CSRENTGELFF.

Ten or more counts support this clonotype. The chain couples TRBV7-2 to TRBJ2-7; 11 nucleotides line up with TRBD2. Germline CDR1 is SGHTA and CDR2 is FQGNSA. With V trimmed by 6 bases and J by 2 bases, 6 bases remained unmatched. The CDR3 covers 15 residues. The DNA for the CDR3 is TGTGCCAGCAGTAAACTAGCGGGAGTCCCCTACGAGCAGTACTTC. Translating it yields CASSKLAGVPYEQYF.

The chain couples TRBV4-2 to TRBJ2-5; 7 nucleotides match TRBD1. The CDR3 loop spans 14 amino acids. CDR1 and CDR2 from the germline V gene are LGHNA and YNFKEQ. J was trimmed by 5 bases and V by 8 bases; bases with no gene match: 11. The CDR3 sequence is CASSKTGNGETQYF. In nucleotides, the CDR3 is TGTGCCAGCTCCAAGACAGGGAATGGGGAGACCCAGTACTTC.

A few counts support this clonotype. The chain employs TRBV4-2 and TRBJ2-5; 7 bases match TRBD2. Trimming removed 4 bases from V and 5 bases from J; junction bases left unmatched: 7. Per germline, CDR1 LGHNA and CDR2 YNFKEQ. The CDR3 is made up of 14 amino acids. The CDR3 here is CASSRQRGRETQYF. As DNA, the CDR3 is TGTGCCAGCAGCCGGCAGCGGGGTCGGGAGACCCAGTACTTC.

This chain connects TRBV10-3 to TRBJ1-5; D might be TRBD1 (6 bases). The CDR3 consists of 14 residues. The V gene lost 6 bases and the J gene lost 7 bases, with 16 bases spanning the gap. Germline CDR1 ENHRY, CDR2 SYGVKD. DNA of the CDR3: TGTGCCATCAGCCCCGGGGGGCCTAGGCAGCCCCAGCATTTT. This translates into CAISPGGPRQPQHF.

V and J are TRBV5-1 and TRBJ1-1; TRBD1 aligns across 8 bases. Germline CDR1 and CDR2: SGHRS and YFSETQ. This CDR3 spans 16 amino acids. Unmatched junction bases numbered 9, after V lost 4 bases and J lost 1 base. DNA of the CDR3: TGCGCCAGCAGCCCAGGGGCCGGGACAGGGAACACTGAAGCTTTCTTT. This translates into CASSPGAGTGNTEAFF.

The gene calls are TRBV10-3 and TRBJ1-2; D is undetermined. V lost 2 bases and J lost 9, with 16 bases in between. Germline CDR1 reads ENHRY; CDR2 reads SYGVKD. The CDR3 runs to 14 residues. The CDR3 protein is CAISEVGKGGSYTF. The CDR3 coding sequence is TGTGCCATCAGTGAGGTTGGAAAGGGCGGGAGCTACACCTTC.

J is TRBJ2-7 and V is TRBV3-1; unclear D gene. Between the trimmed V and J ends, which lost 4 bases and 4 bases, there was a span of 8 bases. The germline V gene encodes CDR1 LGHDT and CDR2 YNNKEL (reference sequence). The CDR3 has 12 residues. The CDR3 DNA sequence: TGTGCCAGCAGCCCGAACTGGTACGAGCAGTACTTC. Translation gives CASSPNWYEQYF.

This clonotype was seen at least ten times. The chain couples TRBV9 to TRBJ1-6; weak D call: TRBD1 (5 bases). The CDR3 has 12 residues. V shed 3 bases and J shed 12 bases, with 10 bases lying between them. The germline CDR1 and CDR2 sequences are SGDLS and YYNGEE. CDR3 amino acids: CASSAGRKPLHF. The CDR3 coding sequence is TGTGCCAGCAGCGCAGGGAGAAAACCCCTCCACTTT.

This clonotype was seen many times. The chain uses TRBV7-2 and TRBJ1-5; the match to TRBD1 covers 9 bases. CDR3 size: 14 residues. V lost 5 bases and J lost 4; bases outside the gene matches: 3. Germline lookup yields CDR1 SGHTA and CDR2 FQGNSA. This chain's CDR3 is CASSEDRGNQPQHF. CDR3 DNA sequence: TGTGCCAGCAGCGAAGACAGGGGGAATCAGCCCCAGCATTTT.

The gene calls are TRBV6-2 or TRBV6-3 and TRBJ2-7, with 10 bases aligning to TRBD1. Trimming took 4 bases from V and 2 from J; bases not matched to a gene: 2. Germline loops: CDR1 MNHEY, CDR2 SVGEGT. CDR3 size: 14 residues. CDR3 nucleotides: TGTGCCAGCAGTTGGGGGACAGGGGCCTACGAGCAGTACTTC. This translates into CASSWGTGAYEQYF.

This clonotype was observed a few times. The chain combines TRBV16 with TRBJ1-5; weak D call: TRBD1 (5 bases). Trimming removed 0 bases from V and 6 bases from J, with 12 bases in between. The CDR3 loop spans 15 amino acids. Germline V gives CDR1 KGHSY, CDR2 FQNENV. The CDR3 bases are TGTGCCAGCAGCCAATCTTTCAGGGTTACTCAGCCCCAGCATTTT. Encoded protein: CASSQSFRVTQPQHF.

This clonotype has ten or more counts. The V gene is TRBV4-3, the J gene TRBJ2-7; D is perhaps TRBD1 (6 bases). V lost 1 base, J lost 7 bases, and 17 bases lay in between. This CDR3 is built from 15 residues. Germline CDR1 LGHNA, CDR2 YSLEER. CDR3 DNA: TGCGCCAGCAGCCAAGTGTGGGCAGGGGCTGAGGAGCAGTACTTC. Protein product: CASSQVWAGAEEQYF.

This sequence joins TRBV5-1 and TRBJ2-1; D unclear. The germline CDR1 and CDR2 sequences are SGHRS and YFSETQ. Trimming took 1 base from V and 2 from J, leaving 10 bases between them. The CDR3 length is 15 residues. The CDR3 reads CASSLSTTAYNEQFF. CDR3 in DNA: TGCGCCAGCAGCTTGTCTACTACCGCCTACAATGAGCAGTTCTTC.

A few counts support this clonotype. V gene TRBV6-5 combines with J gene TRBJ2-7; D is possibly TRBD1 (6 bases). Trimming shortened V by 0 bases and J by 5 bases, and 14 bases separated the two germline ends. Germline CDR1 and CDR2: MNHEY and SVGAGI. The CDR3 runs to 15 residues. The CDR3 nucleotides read TGTGCCAGCAGTTACTCAACAGGGAAGAAAAACGAGCAGTACTTC. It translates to CASSYSTGKKNEQYF.

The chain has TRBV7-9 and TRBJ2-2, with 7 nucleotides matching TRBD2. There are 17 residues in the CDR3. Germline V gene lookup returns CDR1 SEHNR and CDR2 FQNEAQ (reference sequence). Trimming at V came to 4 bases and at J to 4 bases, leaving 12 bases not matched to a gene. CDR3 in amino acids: CASSSSRPGLSTGELFF. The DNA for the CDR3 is TGTGCCAGCAGCTCTAGCCGACCGGGACTAAGCACCGGGGAGCTGTTTTTT. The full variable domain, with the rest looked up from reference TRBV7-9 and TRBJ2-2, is DTGVSQNPRHKITKRGQNVTFRCDPISEHNRLYWYRQTLGQGPEFLTYFQNEAQLEKSRLLSDRFSAERPKGSFSTLEIQRTEQGDSAMYLCASSSSRPGLSTGELFFGEGSRLTVL.

CDR3 coding DNA: TGCAGTGCTACCCCTTTAACAGGGGATAGCAATCAGCCCCAGCATTTT. Protein sequence: CSATPLTGDSNQPQHF. V gene TRBV20-1 combines with J gene TRBJ1-5, with 7 bases matching TRBD1. V was clipped by 4 bases and J by 0 bases; unmatched bases: 9. Germline-derived CDR1 and CDR2 are DFQATT and SNEGSKA (reference sequence). This CDR3 is 16 amino acids long.